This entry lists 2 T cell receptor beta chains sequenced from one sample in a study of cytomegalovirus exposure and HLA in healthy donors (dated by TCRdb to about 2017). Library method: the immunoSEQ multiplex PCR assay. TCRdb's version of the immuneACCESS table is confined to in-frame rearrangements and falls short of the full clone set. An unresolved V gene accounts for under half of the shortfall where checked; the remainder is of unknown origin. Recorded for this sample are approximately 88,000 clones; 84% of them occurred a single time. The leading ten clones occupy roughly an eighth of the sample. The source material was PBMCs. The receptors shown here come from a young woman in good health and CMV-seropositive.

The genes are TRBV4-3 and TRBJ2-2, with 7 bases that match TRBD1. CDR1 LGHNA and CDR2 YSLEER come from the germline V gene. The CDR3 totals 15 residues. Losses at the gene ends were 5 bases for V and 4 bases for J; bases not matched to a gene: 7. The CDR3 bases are TGCGCCAGCAGCACTTGGACAGGACCCACCGGGGAGCTGTTTTTT. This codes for CASSTWTGPTGELFF.

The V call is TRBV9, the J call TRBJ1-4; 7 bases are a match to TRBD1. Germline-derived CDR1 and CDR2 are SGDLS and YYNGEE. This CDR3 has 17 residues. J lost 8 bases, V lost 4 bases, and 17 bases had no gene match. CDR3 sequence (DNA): TGTGCCAGCAGCTCATACGCAACAGGGGCCGGGGAAGAAAAACTGTTTTTT. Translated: CASSSYATGAGEEKLFF.